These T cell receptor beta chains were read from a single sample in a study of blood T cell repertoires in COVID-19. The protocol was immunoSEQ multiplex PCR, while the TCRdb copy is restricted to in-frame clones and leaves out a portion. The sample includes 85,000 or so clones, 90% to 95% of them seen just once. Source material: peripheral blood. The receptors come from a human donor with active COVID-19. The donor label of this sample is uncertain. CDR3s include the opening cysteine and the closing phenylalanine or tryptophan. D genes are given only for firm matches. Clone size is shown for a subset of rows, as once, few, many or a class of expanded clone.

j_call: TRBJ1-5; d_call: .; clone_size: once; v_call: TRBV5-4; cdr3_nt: TGTGCCAGCAGCGCAGATGTGTCGCAGCCCCAGCATTTT; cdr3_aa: CASSADVSQPQHF
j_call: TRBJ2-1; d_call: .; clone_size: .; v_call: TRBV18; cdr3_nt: TGTGCCAGCTCACCATCTAGAAACAATGAGCAGTTCTTC; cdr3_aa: CASSPSRNNEQFF
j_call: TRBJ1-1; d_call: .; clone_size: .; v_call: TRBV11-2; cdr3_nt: TGTGCCAGCAGCTTAGCGCAGGCGGGAAACACTGAAGCTTTCTTT; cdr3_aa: CASSLAQAGNTEAFF
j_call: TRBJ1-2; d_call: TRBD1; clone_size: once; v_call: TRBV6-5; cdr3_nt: TGTGCCAGCCTGACAGGGACGTATGGCTACACCTTC; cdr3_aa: CASLTGTYGYTF
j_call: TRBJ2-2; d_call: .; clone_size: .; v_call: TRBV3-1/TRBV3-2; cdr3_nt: TGTGCCAGCAGCCGGTATCCACAGATTAACACCGGGGAGCTGTTTTTT; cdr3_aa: CASSRYPQINTGELFF
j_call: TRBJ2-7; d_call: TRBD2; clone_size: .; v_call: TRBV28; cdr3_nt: TGTGCCAGCAGCTTGACTAGCAGTACCTACGAGCAGTACTTC; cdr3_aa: CASSLTSSTYEQYF
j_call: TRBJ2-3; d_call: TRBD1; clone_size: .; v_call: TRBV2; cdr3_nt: TGTGCCAGCAGTGAAGTAGGGGGCAACACAGATACGCAGTATTTT; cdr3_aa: CASSEVGGNTDTQYF
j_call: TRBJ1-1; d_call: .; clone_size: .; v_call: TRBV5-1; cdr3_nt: TGCGCCAGCAGCTTGGCAGATTCCCCTTTGGCTGAAGCTTTCTTT; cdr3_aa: CASSLADSPLAEAFF
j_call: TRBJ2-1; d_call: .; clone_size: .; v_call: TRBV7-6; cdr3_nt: TGTGCCAGCAGCTTAGTGAGTGACAATGAGCAGTTCTTC; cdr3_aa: CASSLVSDNEQFF
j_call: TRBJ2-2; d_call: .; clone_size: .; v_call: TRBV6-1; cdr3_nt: TGTGCCAGCAGTGAAAGGGCGGGGTTGAACACCGGGGAGCTGTTTTTT; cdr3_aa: CASSERAGLNTGELFF
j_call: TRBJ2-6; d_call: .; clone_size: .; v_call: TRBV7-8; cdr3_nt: TGTGCCAGCAGCTTAGAGCTGCGGGGGCGTGGTGGGGCCAACGTCCTGACTTTC; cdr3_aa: CASSLELRGRGGANVLTF
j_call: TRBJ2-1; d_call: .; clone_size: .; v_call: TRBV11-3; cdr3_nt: TGTGCCAGCAGCTTAACTGGGGGAGGCAATGAGCAGTTCTTC; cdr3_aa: CASSLTGGGNEQFF
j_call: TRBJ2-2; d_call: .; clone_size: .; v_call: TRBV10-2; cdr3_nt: TGCGCCAGCAGTACCGGGACTCTTCCCGGGGAGCTGTTTTTT; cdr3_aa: CASSTGTLPGELFF
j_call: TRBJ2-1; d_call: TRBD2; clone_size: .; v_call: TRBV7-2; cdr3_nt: TGTGCCAGCAGCTTCCCAGCGGGGGGGCTAAATGAGCAGTTCTTC; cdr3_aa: CASSFPAGGLNEQFF
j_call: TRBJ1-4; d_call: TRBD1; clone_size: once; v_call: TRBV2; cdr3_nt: TGTGCCAGCTCTTATCCCAGGGGGCAGGGAACTAATGAAAAACTGTTTTTT; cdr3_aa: CASSYPRGQGTNEKLFF
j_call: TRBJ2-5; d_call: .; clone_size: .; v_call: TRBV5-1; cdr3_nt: TGCGCCAGCACCACAGGGAGCCAAGAGACCCAGTACTTC; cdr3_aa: CASTTGSQETQYF
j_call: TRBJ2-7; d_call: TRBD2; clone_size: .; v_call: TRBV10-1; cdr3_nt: TGCGCCAGCAGTGAGTCGCCCGGGGGGGGGAGTGCTCAGTACTTC; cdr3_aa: CASSESPGGGSAQYF
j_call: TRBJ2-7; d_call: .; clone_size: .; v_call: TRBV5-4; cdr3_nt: TGTGCCAGCAGCTTGGTCGAGGGTAACGAGCAGTACTTC; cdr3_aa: CASSLVEGNEQYF
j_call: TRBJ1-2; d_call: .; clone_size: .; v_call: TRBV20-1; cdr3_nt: TGCAGTGCCCCCCGGGAGATAAACTACACCTTC; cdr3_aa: CSAPREINYTF
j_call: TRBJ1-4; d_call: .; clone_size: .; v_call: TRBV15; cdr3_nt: TGTGCCACCAGCAGAGAAAGGGGTTTTGGTGAAAAACTGTTTTTT; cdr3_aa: CATSRERGFGEKLFF
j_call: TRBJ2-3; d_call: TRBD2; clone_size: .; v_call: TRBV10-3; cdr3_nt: TGTGCCATCAGTGACCCTGGGACTAGCGGGGGCACAGATACGCAGTATTTT; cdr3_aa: CAISDPGTSGGTDTQYF
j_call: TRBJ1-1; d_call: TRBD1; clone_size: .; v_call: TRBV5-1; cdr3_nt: TGCGCCAGCAGCTCCACAATGGACAGGAGTAAGACTGAAGCTTTCTTT; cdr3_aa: CASSSTMDRSKTEAFF
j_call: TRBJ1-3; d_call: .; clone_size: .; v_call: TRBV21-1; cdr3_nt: TGTGCCAGCAGCAAAATAGCGGGGGTGGTTTCAGGAAACACCATATATTTT; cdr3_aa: CASSKIAGVVSGNTIYF
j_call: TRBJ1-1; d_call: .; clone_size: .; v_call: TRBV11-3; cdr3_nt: TGTGCCAGCACAGCGGACACTGAAGCTTTCTTT; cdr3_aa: CASTADTEAFF
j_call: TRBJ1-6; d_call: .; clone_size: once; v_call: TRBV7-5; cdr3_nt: TGTGCCAGACCCTACAGACGACGGAGAAAGCAGGGAATTGAATCACCCCTCCACTTT; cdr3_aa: CARPYRRRRKQGIESPLHF
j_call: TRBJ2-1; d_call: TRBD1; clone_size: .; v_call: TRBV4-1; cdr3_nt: TGCGCCAGCAGCCAGACAGGGTACAATGAGCAGTTCTTC; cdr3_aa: CASSQTGYNEQFF
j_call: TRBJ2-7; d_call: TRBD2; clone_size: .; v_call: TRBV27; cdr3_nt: TGTGCCAGCAGTTTTGGACTAGCTGCCTACGAGCAGTACTTC; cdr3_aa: CASSFGLAAYEQYF
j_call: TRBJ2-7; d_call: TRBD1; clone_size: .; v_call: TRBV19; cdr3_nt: TGTGCCAGTAGTCCTGGGACAGGCAGTGGGTACGAGCAGTACTTC; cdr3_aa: CASSPGTGSGYEQYF
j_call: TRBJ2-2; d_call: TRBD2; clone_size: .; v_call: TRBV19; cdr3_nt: TGTGCCAGTAGTATCCGGCTAGCGGGAGGGACGAACACCGGGGAGCTGTTTTTT; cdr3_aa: CASSIRLAGGTNTGELFF
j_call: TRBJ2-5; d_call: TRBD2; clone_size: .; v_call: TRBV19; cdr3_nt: TGTGCCAGTAGTACAAGGACTAGCGGGGTGGAAGAGACCCAGTACTTC; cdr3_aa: CASSTRTSGVEETQYF
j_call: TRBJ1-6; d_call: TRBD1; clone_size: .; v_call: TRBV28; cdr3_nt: TGTGCCAGCAGTAGATTAGACGGGACAGGGTCACCCCTCCACTTT; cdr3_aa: CASSRLDGTGSPLHF
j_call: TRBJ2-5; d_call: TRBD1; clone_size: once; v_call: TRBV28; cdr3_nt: TGTGCCAGCAGCCAACGGACGAGGGGGCCTAAAGAGACCCAGTACTTC; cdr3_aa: CASSQRTRGPKETQYF
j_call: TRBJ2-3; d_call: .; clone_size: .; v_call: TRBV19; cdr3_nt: TGTGCCAGTAGAGCCTCCTCGGTAGCGTGGTATTTT; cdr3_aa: CASRASSVAWYF
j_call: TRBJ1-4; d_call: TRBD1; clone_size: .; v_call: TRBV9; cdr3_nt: TGTGCCAGCAGCGACCATAGGGACAGGGTTGCTACTGAAAAACTGTTTTTT; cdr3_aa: CASSDHRDRVATEKLFF
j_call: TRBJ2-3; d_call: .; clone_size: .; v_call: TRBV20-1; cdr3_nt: TGCAGTGCTAGTTCCGTCTCCTCCACAGATACGCAGTATTTT; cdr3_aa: CSASSVSSTDTQYF
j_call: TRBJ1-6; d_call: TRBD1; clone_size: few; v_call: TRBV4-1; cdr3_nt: TGCGCCAGCAGCCAAGGGCCGACAGGGGGTGGGTTTTGGTCACCCCTCCACTTT; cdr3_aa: CASSQGPTGGGFWSPLHF
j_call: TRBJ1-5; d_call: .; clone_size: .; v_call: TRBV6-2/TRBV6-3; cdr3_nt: TGTGCCAGCAGCCTAGTCGGCCACAGTCAGCCCCAGCATTTT; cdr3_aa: CASSLVGHSQPQHF
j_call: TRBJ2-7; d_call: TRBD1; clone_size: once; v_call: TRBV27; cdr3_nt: TGTGCCAGCAGTTTAGGGACAGGGCTAGGCGAGCAGTACTTC; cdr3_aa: CASSLGTGLGEQYF
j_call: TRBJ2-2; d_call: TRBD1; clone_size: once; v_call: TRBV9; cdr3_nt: TGTGCCAGCAGCGTTACGGGACAGGGGAGGACCGGGGAGCTGTTTTTT; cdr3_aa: CASSVTGQGRTGELFF
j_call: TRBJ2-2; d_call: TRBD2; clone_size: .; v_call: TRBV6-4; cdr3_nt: TGTGCCAGCCGCCGTTCAGCGGGAGGGACCGGGGAGCTGTTTTTT; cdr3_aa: CASRRSAGGTGELFF
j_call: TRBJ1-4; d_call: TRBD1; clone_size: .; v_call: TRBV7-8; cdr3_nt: TGTGCCAGCAGCTCCAGGGGGCGCTTTGAAAAACTGTTTTTT; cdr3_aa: CASSSRGRFEKLFF
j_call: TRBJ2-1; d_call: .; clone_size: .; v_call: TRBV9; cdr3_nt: TGTGCCAGCAGCGCCTATCTGCGAGGGAGCACCTACAATGAGCAGTTCTTC; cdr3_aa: CASSAYLRGSTYNEQFF
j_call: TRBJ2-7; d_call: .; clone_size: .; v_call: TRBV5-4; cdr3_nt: TGTGCCAGCAGCTTGGTTGGGGGGACCTACGAGCAGTACTTC; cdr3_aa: CASSLVGGTYEQYF
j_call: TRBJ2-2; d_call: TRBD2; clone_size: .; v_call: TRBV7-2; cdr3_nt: TGTGCCAGCACCCGGACTAGCGGGTTCGGGGAGCTGTTTTTT; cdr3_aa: CASTRTSGFGELFF
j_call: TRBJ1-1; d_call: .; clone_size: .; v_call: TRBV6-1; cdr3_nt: TGTGCCAGCAGTGAAAGAAGTTCGCCGGGCACTGAAGCTTTCTTT; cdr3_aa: CASSERSSPGTEAFF
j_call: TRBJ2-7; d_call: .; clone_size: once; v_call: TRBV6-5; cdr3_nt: TGTGCCAGCAGGTTTATTAACTACGAGCAGTACTTC; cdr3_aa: CASRFINYEQYF
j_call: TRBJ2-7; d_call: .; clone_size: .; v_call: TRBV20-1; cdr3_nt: TGCAGTGCAGGACAGTTCGGCGAGCAGTACTTC; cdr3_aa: CSAGQFGEQYF
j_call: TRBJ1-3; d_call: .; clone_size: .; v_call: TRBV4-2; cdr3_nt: TGTGCCAGCAGCCCGGGAACCCTCTCTGGAAACACCATATATTTT; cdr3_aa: CASSPGTLSGNTIYF